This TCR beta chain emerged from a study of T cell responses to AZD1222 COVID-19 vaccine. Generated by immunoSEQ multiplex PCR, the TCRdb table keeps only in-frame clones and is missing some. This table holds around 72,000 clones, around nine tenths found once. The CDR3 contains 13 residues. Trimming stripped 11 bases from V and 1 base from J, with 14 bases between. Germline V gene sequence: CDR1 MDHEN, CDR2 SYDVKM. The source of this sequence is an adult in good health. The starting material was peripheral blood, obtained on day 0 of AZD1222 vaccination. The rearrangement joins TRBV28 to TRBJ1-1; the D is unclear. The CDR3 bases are TGTGCCTCACGGTTCTGGGGGAACACTGAAGCTTTCTTT. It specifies CASRFWGNTEAFF.